One and the same sample provided the 6 T cell receptor beta chains below, sequenced in a study of cytomegalovirus exposure and HLA in healthy donors. Primers for the PCR totalled 60 Vbeta and 13 Jbeta. Sequencing used immunoSEQ multiplex PCR; TCRdb keeps in-frame clones, though not all of them. The profile shows under 150,000 clones, around 77% of them singletons. The sequencing sample was made of PBMCs. Every receptor here comes from a woman younger than 45 in good health and CMV-seropositive.

This sequence joins TRBV29-1 and TRBJ2-1; D remains unclear. The CDR3 loop spans 16 amino acids. Trimming took 3 bases from V and 0 from J, leaving 15 bases between them. Germline V gene data show CDR1 as SQVTM and CDR2 as ANQGSEA. The CDR3 protein is CSVDRGRSPSYNEQFF. The CDR3 nucleotides read TGCAGCGTTGATCGAGGAAGGTCACCCTCCTACAATGAGCAGTTCTTC.

The chain joins TRBV7-3 to TRBJ1-2, with TRBD1 matching over 7 bases. The CDR3 totals 18 residues. Germline CDR1 reads SGHTA; CDR2 reads FQGTGA. Germline trimming cut 5 bases from V and 8 bases from J; bases unmatched to any gene: 23. The CDR3: CASSPPGQLAPPARGYTF. The CDR3 nucleotides are TGTGCCAGCAGCCCTCCGGGACAGCTGGCACCTCCGGCAAGGGGCTACACCTTC.

The rearrangement joins TRBV14 to TRBJ1-1; D not certain. The germline gives CDR1 SGHDN, CDR2 FVKESK. Deletions cut 2 bases from V and 1 base from J, with 5 bases between. CDR3 length: 13 amino acids. Here the CDR3 reads CASSQSGNTEAFF. The CDR3 coding sequence is TGTGCCAGCAGCCAATCAGGGAACACTGAAGCTTTCTTT.

The CDR3 sequence is CASSYSETGSYNEQFF. CDR3 nucleotide sequence: TGTGCCAGCAGTTACTCGGAGACAGGGAGTTACAATGAGCAGTTCTTC. The rearrangement joins TRBV6-5 to TRBJ2-1; the match to TRBD1 covers 7 bases. The length of the CDR3 is 16 residues. The trim removed 0 bases at V and 4 bases at J, leaving 6 bases unmatched. CDR1 and CDR2 from the germline V gene are MNHEY and SVGAGI.

CDR3 protein: CASKQGGSYNSPLHF. The CDR3 coding sequence is TGTGCCAGCAAGCAGGGTGGATCCTATAATTCACCCCTCCACTTT. V usage is TRBV28 and J usage is TRBJ1-6; TRBD1 might be the D (5 bases). Germline V gene sequence: CDR1 MDHEN, CDR2 SYDVKM. The CDR3 extends over 15 amino acids. The ends were cut back, 7 bases at V and 1 base at J, with 11 bases in the middle.

CDR3 residues: CAISEGTNSNQPQHF. Written as DNA, the CDR3 is TGTGCCATCAGTGAGGGCACCAATAGCAATCAGCCCCAGCATTTT. The rearrangement links TRBV10-3 to TRBJ1-5; no clear D. V lost 2 bases to trimming and J lost 0 bases, with 8 bases between them. CDR3 length equals 15 residues. The V gene's germline CDR1 is ENHRY and CDR2 SYGVKD.